The clone carrying this TCR beta chain was counted many times. The ends were cut back, 4 bases at V and 0 bases at J, with 0 bases in the middle. Germline-derived CDR1 and CDR2 are MDHEN and SYDVKM. This CDR3 contains 12 residues. RNA transcripts yielded amplified TCR beta CDR3 regions. RT-PCR in the first round (using the HTBI primer set) targeted the TCR CDR3. TCRdb re-derived calls from the multiplex PCR reads in MiXCR, one entry per CDR3 protein. The sample has 460,000 or so distinct CDR3 sequences, approximately 15% seen once. The data were obtained in a study of T cells in Graves' hyperthyroidism and ophthalmopathy.

The sample taken for sequencing was blood. V and J are TRBV28 and TRBJ1-4; D gene uncertain. The TCR sequence derives from a woman aged 18-30 years with Graves' hyperthyroidism. In DNA form, the CDR3 reads TGTGCCAGCAGTTCAACTAATGAAAAACTGTTTTTT. This encodes CASSSTNEKLFF.